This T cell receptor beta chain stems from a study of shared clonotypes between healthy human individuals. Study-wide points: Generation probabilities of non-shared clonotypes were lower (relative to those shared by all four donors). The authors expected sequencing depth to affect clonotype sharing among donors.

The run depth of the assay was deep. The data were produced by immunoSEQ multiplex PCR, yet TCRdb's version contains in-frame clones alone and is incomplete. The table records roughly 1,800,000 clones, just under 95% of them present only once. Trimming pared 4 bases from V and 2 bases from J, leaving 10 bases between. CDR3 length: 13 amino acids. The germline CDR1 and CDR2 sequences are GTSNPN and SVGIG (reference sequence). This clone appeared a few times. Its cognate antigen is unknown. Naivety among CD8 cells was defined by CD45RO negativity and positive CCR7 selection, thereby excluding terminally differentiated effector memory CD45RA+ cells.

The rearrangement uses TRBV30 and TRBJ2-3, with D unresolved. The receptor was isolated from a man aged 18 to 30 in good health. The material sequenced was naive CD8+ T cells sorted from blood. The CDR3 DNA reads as TGTGCCTGGACGACCCGTTTCACAGATACGCAGTATTTT. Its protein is CAWTTRFTDTQYF.